This record looks at one T cell receptor beta chain sequence and its context. The data are from a study of OX40 agonist ivuxolimab in advanced cancers. Trimming cost V 5 bases and J 3 bases; bases outside gene matches: 6. Germline CDR1 reads SGHTA; CDR2 reads FQGTGA. The length of the CDR3 is 14 residues. The table came from immunoSEQ multiplex PCR; TCRdb's copy has only in-frame clones and leaves some out. The table shows about 64,000 clones, with roughly 85% occurring only once. The receptor comes from an adult with an advanced solid tumor such as melanoma, head and neck, liver or kidney cancer. Sequencing used CD4+ or CD8+ T cells sorted from blood, obtained in a trial of the OX40 agonist ivuxolimab. The gene calls are TRBV7-3 and TRBJ1-1; 7 nucleotides agree with TRBD1. The CDR3 bases are TGTGCCAGCAGCCTACAGGGGTCCGACACTGAAGCTTTCTTT. Amino acids: CASSLQGSDTEAFF.